Sequencing of this T cell receptor (beta chain) was carried out in a study of blood T cell repertoires in COVID-19. With V trimmed by 4 bases and J by 10 bases, 9 bases remained unmatched. This CDR3 has 13 residues. Germline-derived CDR1 and CDR2 are LGHDT and YNNKEL (reference sequence). The method was immunoSEQ multiplex PCR; TCRdb's version includes in-frame clones alone and lacks a portion of them. The sample comprises 250,000 to 300,000 clones, 81% of which are singletons, and under 3% rests with the top ten. This TCR was recovered from a woman aged 60-75 years with active or convalescent COVID-19. The chain has TRBV3-1 (or the pseudogene TRBV3-2) and TRBJ1-1; TRBD1 matches at 7 bases. The sample consisted of peripheral blood. CDR3 DNA sequence: TGTGCCAGCAGCCCAAAACGGGACAGCGGAGCTTTCTTT. It encodes CASSPKRDSGAFF.